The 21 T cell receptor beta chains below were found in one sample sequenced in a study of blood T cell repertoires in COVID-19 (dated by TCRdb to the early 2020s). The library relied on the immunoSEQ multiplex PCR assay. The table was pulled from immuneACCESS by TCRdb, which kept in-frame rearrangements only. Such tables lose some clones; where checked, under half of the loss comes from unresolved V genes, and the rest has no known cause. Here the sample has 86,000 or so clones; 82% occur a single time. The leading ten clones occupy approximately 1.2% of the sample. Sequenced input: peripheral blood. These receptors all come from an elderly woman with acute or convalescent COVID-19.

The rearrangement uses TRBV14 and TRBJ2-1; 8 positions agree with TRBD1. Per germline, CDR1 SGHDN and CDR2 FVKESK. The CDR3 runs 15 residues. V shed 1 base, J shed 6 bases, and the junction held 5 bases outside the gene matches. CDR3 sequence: CASSQVTGAFNEQFF. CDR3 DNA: TGTGCCAGCAGCCAAGTGACAGGGGCATTCAATGAGCAGTTCTTC.

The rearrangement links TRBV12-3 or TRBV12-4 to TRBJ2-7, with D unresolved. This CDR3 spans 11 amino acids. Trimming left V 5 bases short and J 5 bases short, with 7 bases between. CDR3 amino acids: CASSRLDEQYF. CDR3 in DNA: TGTGCCAGCAGTCGACTGGACGAGCAGTACTTC.

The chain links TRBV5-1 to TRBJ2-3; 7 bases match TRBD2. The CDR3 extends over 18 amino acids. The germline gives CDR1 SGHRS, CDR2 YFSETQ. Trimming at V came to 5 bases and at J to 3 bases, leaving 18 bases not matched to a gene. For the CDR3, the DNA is TGCGCCAGCAGTGTTTCGTCGGGTCACGAGGGAGGGACAGATACGCAGTATTTT. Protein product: CASSVSSGHEGGTDTQYF.

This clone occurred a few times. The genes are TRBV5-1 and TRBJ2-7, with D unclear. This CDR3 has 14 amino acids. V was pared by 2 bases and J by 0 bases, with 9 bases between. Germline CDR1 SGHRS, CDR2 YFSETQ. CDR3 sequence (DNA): TGCGCCAGCAGCTTATATAGTAGCTCCTACGAGCAGTACTTC. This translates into CASSLYSSSYEQYF. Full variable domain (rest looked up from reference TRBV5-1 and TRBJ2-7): KAGVTQTPRYLIKTRGQQVTLSCSPISGHRSVSWYQQTPGQGLQFLFEYFSETQRNKGNFPGRFSGRQFSNSRSEMNVSTLELGDSALYLCASSLYSSSYEQYFGPGTRLTVT.

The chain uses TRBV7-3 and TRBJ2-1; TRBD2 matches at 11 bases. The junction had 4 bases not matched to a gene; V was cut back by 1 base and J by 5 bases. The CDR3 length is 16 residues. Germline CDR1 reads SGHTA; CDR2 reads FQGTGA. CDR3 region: CASSLRPSGGHNEQFF. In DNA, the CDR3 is TGTGCCAGCAGCTTAAGGCCTAGCGGGGGGCACAATGAGCAGTTCTTC.

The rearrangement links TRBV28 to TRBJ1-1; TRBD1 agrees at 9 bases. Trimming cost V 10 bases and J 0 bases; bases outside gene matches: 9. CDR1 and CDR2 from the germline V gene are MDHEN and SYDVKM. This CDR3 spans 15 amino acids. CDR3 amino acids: CATDGNRGLNTEAFF. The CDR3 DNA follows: TGTGCCACCGATGGGAACAGGGGGCTGAACACTGAAGCTTTCTTT.

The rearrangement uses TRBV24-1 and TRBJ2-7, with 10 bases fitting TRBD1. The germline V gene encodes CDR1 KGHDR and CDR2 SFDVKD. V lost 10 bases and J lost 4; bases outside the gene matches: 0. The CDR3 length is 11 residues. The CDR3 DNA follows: TGTGCCACGGGACAGGGGTACGAGCAGTACTTC. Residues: CATGQGYEQYF.

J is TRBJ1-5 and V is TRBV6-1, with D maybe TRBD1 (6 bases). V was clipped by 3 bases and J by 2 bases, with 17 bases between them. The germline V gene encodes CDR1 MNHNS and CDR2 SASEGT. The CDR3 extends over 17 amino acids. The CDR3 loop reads CASSDGFSKGGNQPQHF. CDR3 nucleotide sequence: TGTGCCAGCAGTGACGGCTTTTCTAAGGGGGGCAATCAGCCCCAGCATTTT.

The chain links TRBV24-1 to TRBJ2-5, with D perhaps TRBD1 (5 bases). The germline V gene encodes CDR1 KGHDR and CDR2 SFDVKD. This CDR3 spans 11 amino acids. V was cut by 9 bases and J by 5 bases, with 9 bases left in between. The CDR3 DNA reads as TGTGCCACCGAGCAGGGTGAGACCCAGTACTTC. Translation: CATEQGETQYF.

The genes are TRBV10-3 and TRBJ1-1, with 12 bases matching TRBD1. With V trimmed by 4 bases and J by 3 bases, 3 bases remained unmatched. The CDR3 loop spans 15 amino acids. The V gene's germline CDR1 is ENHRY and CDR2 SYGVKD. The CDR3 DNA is TGTGCCATCAGTGGGGGGACAGGGGGCCACACTGAAGCTTTCTTT. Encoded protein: CAISGGTGGHTEAFF.

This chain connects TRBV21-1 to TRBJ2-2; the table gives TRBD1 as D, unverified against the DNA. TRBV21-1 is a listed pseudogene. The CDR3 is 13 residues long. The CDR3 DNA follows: TGTGCCAGTAGACAGGATAACACCGGGGAGCTGTTTTTT. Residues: CASRQDNTGELFF.

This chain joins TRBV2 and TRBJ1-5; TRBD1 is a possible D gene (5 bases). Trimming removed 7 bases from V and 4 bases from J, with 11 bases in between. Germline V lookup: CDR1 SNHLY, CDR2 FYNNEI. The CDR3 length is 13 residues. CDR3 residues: CASTIRQNQPQHF. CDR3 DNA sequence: TGTGCCAGCACCATTAGACAGAATCAGCCCCAGCATTTT. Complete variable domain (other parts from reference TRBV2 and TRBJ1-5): EPEVTQTPSHQVTQMGQEVILRCVPISNHLYFYWYRQILGQKVEFLVSFYNNEISEKSEIFDDQFSVERPDGSNFTLKIRSTKLEDSAMYFCASTIRQNQPQHFGDGTRLSIL.

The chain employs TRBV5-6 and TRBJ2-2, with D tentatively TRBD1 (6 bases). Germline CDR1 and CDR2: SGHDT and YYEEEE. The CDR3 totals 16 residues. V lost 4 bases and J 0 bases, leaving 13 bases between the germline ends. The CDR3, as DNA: TGTGCCAGCAGCCTGCAGGGGTCTTCGAACACCGGGGAGCTGTTTTTT. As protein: CASSLQGSSNTGELFF. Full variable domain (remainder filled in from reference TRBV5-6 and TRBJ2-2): DAGVTQSPTHLIKTRGQQVTLRCSPKSGHDTVSWYQQALGQGPQFIFQYYEEEERQRGNFPDRFSGHQFPNYSSELNVNALLLGDSALYLCASSLQGSSNTGELFFGEGSRLTVL.

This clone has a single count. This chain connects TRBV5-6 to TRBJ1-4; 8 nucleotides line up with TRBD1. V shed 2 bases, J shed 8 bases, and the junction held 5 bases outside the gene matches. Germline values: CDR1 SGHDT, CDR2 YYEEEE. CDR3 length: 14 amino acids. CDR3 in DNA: TGTGCCAGCAGCTTCGGACAGGGCCGGGAAAAACTGTTTTTT. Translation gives CASSFGQGREKLFF.

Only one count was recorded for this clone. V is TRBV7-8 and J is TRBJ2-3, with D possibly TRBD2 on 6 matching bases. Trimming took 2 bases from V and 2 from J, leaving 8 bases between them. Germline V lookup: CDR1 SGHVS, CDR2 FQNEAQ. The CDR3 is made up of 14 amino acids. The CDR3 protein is CASSLILATDTQYF. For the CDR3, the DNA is TGTGCCAGCAGCTTAATACTAGCCACAGATACGCAGTATTTT.

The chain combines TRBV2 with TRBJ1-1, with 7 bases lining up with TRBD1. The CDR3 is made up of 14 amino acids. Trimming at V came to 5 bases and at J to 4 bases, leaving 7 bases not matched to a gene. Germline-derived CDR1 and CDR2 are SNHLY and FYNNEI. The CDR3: CASSNRGETTEAFF. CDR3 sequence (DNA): TGTGCCAGCAGTAACAGGGGAGAGACCACTGAAGCTTTCTTT.

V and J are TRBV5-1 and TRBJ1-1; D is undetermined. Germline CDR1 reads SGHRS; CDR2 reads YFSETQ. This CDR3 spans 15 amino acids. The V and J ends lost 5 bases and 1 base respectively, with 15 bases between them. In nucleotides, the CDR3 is TGCGCCAGCAGTCCCGCGGGAAACACGAACACTGAAGCTTTCTTT. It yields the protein CASSPAGNTNTEAFF.

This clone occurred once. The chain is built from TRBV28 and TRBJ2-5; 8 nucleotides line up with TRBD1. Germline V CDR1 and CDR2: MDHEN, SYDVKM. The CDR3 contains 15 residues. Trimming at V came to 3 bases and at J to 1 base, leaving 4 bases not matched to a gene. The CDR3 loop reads CASSLGTGIQETQYF. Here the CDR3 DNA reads TGTGCCAGCAGTTTGGGGACAGGTATCCAAGAGACCCAGTACTTC.

CDR3 DNA: TGTGCCAGCAGCTTTCAGGGGGCTGTTGGCTACACCTTC. This encodes CASSFQGAVGYTF. This chain uses TRBV7-9 with TRBJ1-2, with 8 nucleotides matching TRBD1. V shed 3 bases, J shed 7 bases, and the junction held 4 bases outside the gene matches. The germline V gene encodes CDR1 SEHNR and CDR2 FQNEAQ (reference sequence). This CDR3 spans 13 amino acids.

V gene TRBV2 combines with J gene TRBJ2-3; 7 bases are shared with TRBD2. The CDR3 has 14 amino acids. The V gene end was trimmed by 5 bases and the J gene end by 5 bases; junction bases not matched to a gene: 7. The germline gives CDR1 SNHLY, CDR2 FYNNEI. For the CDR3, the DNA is TGTGCCAGCAGTCGCGGGAGATTGATAGATACGCAGTATTTT. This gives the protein CASSRGRLIDTQYF.

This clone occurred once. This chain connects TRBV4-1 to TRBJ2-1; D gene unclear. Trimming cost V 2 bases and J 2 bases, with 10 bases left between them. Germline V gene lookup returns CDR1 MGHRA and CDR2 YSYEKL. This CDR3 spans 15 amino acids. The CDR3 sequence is CASSQKLPTYNEQFF. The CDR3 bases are TGCGCCAGCAGCCAAAAGCTCCCGACCTACAATGAGCAGTTCTTC.